A single T cell receptor (beta chain) is shown here with its context. The target antigen is unknown. Carried by the TCR beta cDNA libraries were unique molecular identifiers. Using its own MiXCR run on the PCR reads, TCRdb lists one record per CDR3 protein. The sample has 650,000 to 850,000 distinct CDR3 sequences; 40% to 55% are singletons. Losses at the gene ends were 0 bases for V and 5 bases for J; bases not matched to a gene: 4. Germline V CDR1 and CDR2: DFQATT, SNEGSKA (reference sequence). CDR3 length: 15 amino acids. This record comes from a study of post-analysis software for immune sequencing data. Study-wide background: Both relapsing-remitting and secondary progressive multiple sclerosis featured among the disease courses, as did progressive-relapsing multiple sclerosis.

Study-wide results and caveats: People with multiple sclerosis had a significantly lower normalized Chao1 diversity than controls did. Patients used roughly five TRBV segments, including TRBV5-6, TRBV5-1 and TRBV20-1, more often than controls.

The sequence came from a girl under 18 with multiple sclerosis. This sequence joins TRBV20-1 and TRBJ2-7; TRBD2 matches 13 bases. The specimen was blood. The CDR3: CSARDPGLAGNEQYF. The CDR3 DNA reads as TGCAGTGCTAGAGACCCGGGACTAGCGGGAAACGAGCAGTACTTC.